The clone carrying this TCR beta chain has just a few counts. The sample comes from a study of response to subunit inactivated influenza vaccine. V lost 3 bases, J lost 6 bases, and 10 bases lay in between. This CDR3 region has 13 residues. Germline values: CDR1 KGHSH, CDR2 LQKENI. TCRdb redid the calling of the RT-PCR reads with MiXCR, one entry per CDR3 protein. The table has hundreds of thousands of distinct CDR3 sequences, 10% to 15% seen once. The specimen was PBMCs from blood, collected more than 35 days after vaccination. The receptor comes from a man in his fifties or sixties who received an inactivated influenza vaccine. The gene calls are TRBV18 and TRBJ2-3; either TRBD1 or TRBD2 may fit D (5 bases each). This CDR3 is CASSPTREDTQYF. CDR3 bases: TGTGCCAGCTCACCGACCAGGGAGGATACGCAGTATTTT. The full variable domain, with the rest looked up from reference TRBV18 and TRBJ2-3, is NAGVMQNPRHLVRRRGQEARLRCSPMKGHSHVYWYRQLPEEGLKFMVYLQKENIIDESGMPKERFSAEFPKEGPSILRIQQVVRGDSAAYFCASSPTREDTQYFGPGTRLTVL.